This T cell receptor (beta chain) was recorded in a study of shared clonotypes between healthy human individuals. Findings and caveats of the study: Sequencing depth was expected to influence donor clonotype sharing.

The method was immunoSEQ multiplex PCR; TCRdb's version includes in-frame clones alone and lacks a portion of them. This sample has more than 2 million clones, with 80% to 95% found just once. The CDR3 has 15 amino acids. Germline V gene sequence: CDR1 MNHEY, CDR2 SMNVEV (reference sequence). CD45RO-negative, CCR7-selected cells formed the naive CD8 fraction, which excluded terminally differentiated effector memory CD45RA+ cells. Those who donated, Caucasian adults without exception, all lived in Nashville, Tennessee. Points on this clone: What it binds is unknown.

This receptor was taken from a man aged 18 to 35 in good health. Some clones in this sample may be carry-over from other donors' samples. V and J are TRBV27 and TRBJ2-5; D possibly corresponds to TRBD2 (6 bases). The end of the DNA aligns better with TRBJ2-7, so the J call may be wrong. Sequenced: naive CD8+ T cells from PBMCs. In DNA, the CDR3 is TGTGCCAGCAGTTTCTTGGACGGGAGCTCCTACGAGCAGTACTTC. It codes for CASSFLDGSSYEQYF.